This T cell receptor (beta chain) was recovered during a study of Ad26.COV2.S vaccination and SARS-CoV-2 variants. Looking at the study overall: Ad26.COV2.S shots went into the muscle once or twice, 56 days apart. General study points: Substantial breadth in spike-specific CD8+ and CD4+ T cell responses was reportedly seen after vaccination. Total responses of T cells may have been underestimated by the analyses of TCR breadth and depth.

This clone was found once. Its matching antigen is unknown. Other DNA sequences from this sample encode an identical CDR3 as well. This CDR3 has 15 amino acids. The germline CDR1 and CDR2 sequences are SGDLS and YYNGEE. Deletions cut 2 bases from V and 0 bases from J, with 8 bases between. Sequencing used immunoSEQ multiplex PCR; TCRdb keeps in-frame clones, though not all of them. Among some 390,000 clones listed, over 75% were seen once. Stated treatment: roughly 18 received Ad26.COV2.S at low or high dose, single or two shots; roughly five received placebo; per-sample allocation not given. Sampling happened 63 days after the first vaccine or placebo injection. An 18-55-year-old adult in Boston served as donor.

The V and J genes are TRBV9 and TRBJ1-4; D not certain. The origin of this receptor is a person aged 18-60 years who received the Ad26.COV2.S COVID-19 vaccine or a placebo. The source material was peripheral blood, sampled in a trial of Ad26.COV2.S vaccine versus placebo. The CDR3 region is CASSVGIATNEKLFF. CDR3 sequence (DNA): TGTGCCAGCAGCGTTGGGATTGCAACTAATGAAAAACTGTTTTTT.